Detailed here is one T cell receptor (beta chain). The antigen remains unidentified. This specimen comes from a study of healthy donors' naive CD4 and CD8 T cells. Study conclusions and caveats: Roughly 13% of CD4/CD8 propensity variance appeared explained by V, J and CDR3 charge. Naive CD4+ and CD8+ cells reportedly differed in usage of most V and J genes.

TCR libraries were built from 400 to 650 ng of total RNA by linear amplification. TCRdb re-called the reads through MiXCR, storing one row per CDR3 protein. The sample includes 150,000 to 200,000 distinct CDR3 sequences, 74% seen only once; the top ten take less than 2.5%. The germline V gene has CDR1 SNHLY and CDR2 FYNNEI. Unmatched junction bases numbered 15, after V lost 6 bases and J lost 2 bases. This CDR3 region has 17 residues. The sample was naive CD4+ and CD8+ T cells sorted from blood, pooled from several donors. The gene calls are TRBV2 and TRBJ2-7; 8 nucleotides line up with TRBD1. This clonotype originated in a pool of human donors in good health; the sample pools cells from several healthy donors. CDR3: CASSTFLGDRTTYEQYF. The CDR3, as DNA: TGTGCCAGCAGCACATTTTTGGGGGACAGGACTACCTACGAGCAGTACTTC.